The TCR beta chain described here comes from a study of CD8+ T cells in alopecia areata. Study summary: Treated individuals took tofacitinib by mouth, 5 to 10 mg twice daily. A 6-month period off drug followed tofacitinib, which lasted 6 to 18 months. Study-level findings and limits: Both scalp clonality and the expanded CD8+ clones among the top 100 showed a significant decrease with tofacitinib. Scalp sequencing captures resident alphabeta T cells of normal skin too.

Turning to this clone: Antigen unknown.

Treatment indicated: oral pan-JAK inhibitor, 5-10 mg twice daily. Reverse transcription of extracted RNA yielded cDNA, which provided the sequencing template. Produced via immunoSEQ multiplex PCR; TCRdb's table is partial and in-frame only. Among approximately 130,000 clones, 61% were seen once, and the ten largest hold 5.7%. CDR3 size: 13 residues. Germline assignment: CDR1 SQVTM and CDR2 ANQGSEA. V lost 7 bases to trimming and J lost 3 bases, with 15 bases between them. The source of this sequence is a human donor with alopecia areata. The input for sequencing was CD4+ T cells sorted from blood, taken at week 4, from a patient treated with tofacitinib. This sequence joins TRBV29-1 and TRBJ1-2; D remains ambiguous. CDR3 region: CSARGQQDYGYTF. CDR3 DNA: TGCAGCGCCCGGGGTCAGCAGGACTATGGCTACACCTTC.